These 19 T cell receptor beta chains were all obtained from the same sample, sequenced in a study of T cell therapy after organ transplantation. Noted time point: 4-8 weeks after completion of therapy. Generated by immunoSEQ multiplex PCR, the TCRdb table keeps only in-frame clones and is missing some. This sample has approximately 20,000 clones, with over 75% found just once. Antigens of these TCRs are unknown. The source material was CD8+ T cells from blood, sampled after autologous CMV-specific T cell therapy. These receptors were obtained from a human patient who had received a solid organ transplant and had CMV disease. Some T cells may have originated in the graft donor.

The chain has TRBV27 and TRBJ2-1, with D possibly matching TRBD1 (7 bases). This CDR3 contains 16 residues. The V gene's germline CDR1 is MNHEY and CDR2 SMNVEV (reference sequence). Trimming stripped 6 bases from V and 4 bases from J, with 19 bases between. The CDR3 region is CASSLRRDRDYNEQFF. CDR3 nucleotide sequence: TGTGCCAGCAGCCTACGGCGGGACAGAGATTACAATGAGCAGTTCTTC.

By sample share, this clone is medium-sized (0.01 to 0.1%). This chain links TRBV27 with TRBJ1-2; 8 bases fit TRBD1. With V trimmed by 3 bases and J by 7 bases, 13 bases remained unmatched. Germline V lookup: CDR1 MNHEY, CDR2 SMNVEV (reference sequence). The CDR3 consists of 16 residues. CDR3 DNA sequence: TGTGCCAGCAGTTTTCAGACGGCAGGGGGCAATGTTGGCTACACCTTC. Protein product: CASSFQTAGGNVGYTF.

The chain has TRBV6-1 and TRBJ2-7; perhaps TRBD2 as D (5 bases). Germline V CDR1 and CDR2: MNHNS, SASEGT. The ends were cut back, 1 base at V and 4 bases at J, with 20 bases in the middle. CDR3 length equals 17 residues. CDR3 DNA sequence: TGTGCCAGCAGTGAAGGCGGCCCGAGGGCCCCCGAATACGAGCAGTACTTC. It encodes CASSEGGPRAPEYEQYF.

The count of this clone is one. Other DNA variants within this sample encode the same CDR3. The gene calls are TRBV25-1 and TRBJ1-4; D gene ambiguous. The germline gives CDR1 MGHDK, CDR2 SYGVNS. V was cut by 6 bases and J by 4 bases, with 9 bases left in between. The CDR3 covers 13 residues. In DNA, the CDR3 is TGTGCCAGCAGCGCACAGTTTAATGAAAAACTGTTTTTT. It specifies CASSAQFNEKLFF.

The rearrangement uses TRBV11-3 and TRBJ2-2, with TRBD1 matching 9 bases. V lost 4 bases, J lost 2 bases, and 5 bases stayed unmatched. The V gene's germline CDR1 is SGHNT and CDR2 YENEEA. This CDR3 comprises 16 residues. This chain's CDR3 is CASSSGQGKNTGELFF. The DNA of the CDR3 is TGTGCCAGCAGCTCCGGACAGGGGAAAAACACCGGGGAGCTGTTTTTT.

This clone showed up just a few times. The CDR3 loop reads CSVERTGGYEQYF. Here the CDR3 DNA reads TGCAGCGTAGAAAGGACAGGGGGCTACGAGCAGTACTTC. The rearrangement joins TRBV29-1 to TRBJ2-7, with 10 bases aligning to TRBD1. Germline assignment: CDR1 SQVTM and CDR2 ANQGSEA. The CDR3 totals 13 residues. V lost 6 bases to trimming and J lost 3 bases; unmatched junction nucleotides: 5.

J is TRBJ1-2 and V is TRBV5-1; the D is unclear. In germline, CDR1 is SGHRS, CDR2 YFSETQ. The V end lost 2 bases, the J end lost 7 bases, and 18 bases lay between the germline ends. The CDR3 extends over 15 amino acids. The CDR3 DNA is TGCGCCAGCAGCTTCCTGAACGGCGGCGGTAGTGGCTACACCTTC. The encoded protein is CASSFLNGGGSGYTF.

This clone was seen a single time. The chain is built from TRBV10-3 and TRBJ1-2, with 9 bases lining up with TRBD1. CDR1 ENHRY and CDR2 SYGVKD come from the germline V gene. This CDR3 region has 15 residues. V shed 6 bases, J shed 3 bases, and the junction held 8 bases outside the gene matches. DNA of the CDR3: TGTGCCATCAGGGAGCCGGGACAGGGAGACTATGGCTACACCTTC. Translated, it gives CAIREPGQGDYGYTF.

In its sample, this clone was seen once. The chain carries TRBV14 and TRBJ2-3; no reliable D call. Per the germline V gene, CDR1 is SGHDN and CDR2 is FVKESK. CDR3 size: 16 residues. With 2 bases removed from V and 2 bases from J, the gap between germline ends came to 14 bases. CDR3 in DNA: TGTGCCAGCAGCCAAATCGGCGGCACCCTCACAGATACGCAGTATTTT. Its translation: CASSQIGGTLTDTQYF.

This rearrangement joins TRBV2 to TRBJ2-4; D ambiguous. This CDR3 has 13 amino acids. V lost 2 bases, J lost 7 bases, and 9 bases lay in between. Germline V gene sequence: CDR1 SNHLY, CDR2 FYNNEI. CDR3 protein: CASSEIPVNIQYF. In nucleotides, the CDR3 is TGTGCCAGCAGTGAAATCCCAGTCAACATTCAGTACTTC.

The rearrangement links TRBV13 to TRBJ1-4; D might be TRBD1 (5 bases). The germline V gene has CDR1 PRHDT and CDR2 FYEKMQ (reference sequence). The V end was cut by 3 bases, the J end by 3 bases, with 11 bases between. The CDR3 contains 15 residues. The CDR3 here is CASSFPGTANEKLFF. The CDR3 DNA follows: TGTGCCAGCAGCTTCCCCGGGACGGCTAATGAAAAACTGTTTTTT.

The J gene is TRBJ1-1, the V gene TRBV5-1; weak D call: TRBD1 (6 bases). The V gene lost 2 bases and the J gene lost 5 bases, with 19 bases spanning the gap. The length of the CDR3 is 16 residues. Germline CDR1 reads SGHRS; CDR2 reads YFSETQ. CDR3 DNA: TGCGCCAGCAGCTTCGACCGGGGGGCCTCGATGACTGAAGCTTTCTTT. Translation gives CASSFDRGASMTEAFF.

J is TRBJ2-1 and V is TRBV5-1; 8 nucleotides agree with TRBD2. V lost 4 bases, J lost 5 bases, and 8 bases stayed unmatched. The germline gives CDR1 SGHRS, CDR2 YFSETQ. This CDR3 has 15 residues. As DNA, the CDR3 is TGCGCCAGCAGCCGCACTAGCGGTGGACACAATGAGCAGTTCTTC. Its protein product is CASSRTSGGHNEQFF.

V gene TRBV11-2 combines with J gene TRBJ2-3; 10 nucleotides match TRBD1. Trimming took 5 bases from V and 5 from J; bases not matched to a gene: 1. CDR3 length: 13 amino acids. Looked up from germline, CDR1 is SGHAT and CDR2 is FQNNGV. The CDR3 protein is CASSGTGVDTQYF. The CDR3 nucleotides are TGTGCCAGCAGCGGGACAGGGGTAGATACGCAGTATTTT.

The chain carries TRBV5-1 and TRBJ2-7; TRBD1 matches at 7 bases. V lost 4 bases to trimming and J lost 1 base; unmatched junction nucleotides: 2. There are 13 residues in the CDR3. Germline V gene lookup returns CDR1 SGHRS and CDR2 YFSETQ. The CDR3 region has the DNA TGCGCCAGCAGCCTGACAGGGTCCTACGAGCAGTACTTC. Protein product: CASSLTGSYEQYF.

The genes are TRBV5-6 and TRBJ1-5; D is possibly TRBD1 (5 bases). V gave up 4 bases and J gave up 5 bases, with 7 bases separating them. This CDR3 has 12 residues. Germline loops: CDR1 SGHDT, CDR2 YYEEEE. CDR3 residues: CASSAGDQPQHF. CDR3 DNA: TGTGCCAGCAGCGCGGGGGATCAGCCCCAGCATTTT.

The chain couples TRBV6-6 to TRBJ1-2, with a possible D match to TRBD1 (6 bases). Germline V gene lookup returns CDR1 MNHNY and CDR2 SVGAGI (reference sequence). Deletions cut 5 bases from V and 8 bases from J, with 21 bases between. This CDR3 is 15 amino acids long. The CDR3 DNA reads TGTGCCAGCAGTGTCTTAAATCCCAGGGGACGAGGCTACACCTTC. As protein: CASSVLNPRGRGYTF.

V is TRBV2 and J is TRBJ2-7; the D gene is possibly TRBD1 (5 bases). Germline lookup yields CDR1 SNHLY and CDR2 FYNNEI. The CDR3 consists of 13 residues. Between the trimmed V and J ends, which lost 6 bases and 5 bases, there was a span of 14 bases. DNA of the CDR3: TGTGCCAGCAGCCCCGGTCTAGGGGACGAGCAGTACTTC. It yields the protein CASSPGLGDEQYF.

The V and J genes are TRBV19 and TRBJ1-4; D not resolved. Germline V CDR1 and CDR2: LNHDA, SQIVND (reference sequence). The CDR3 totals 15 residues. V lost 6 bases and J lost 4, with 15 bases in between. CDR3 DNA: TGTGCCAGTAGAATTGGTTTGCATAGTAATGAAAAACTGTTTTTT. This sequence encodes CASRIGLHSNEKLFF. The full variable domain, rest sourced from reference TRBV19 and TRBJ1-4, is DGGITQSPKYLFRKEGQNVTLSCEQNLNHDAMYWYRQDPGQGLRLIYYSQIVNDFQKGDIAEGYSVSREKKESFPLTVTSAQKNPTAFYLCASRIGLHSNEKLFFGSGTQLSVL.